Listed below are T cell receptor beta chains from one sample, sequenced in a study of T cells of healthy individuals. A single record per CDR3 protein comes from TCRdb applying MiXCR to the 5' RACE reads. The top ten hold approximately 8% of the sample, which has around 83,000 distinct CDR3 sequences, approximately 5.4% seen once. These receptor sequences come from a female donor in good health. CDR3s include the opening cysteine and the closing phenylalanine or tryptophan. A D gene is named only where the DNA matches it firmly. Clone size is stated in some rows and not others, as once, few, many or a class when expanded.

V gene	J gene	D gene	clone size	CDR3 protein	CDR3 DNA
TRBV3-1	TRBJ2-1	TRBD2	.	CASSRAGGPSYNEQFF	TGTGCCAGCAGCCGAGCGGGAGGTCCCTCCTACAATGAGCAGTTCTTC
TRBV12-3/TRBV12-4	TRBJ1-1	.	many	CASSLRGEAAEAFF	TGTGCCAGCAGTTTAAGGGGTGAAGCCGCTGAAGCTTTCTTT
TRBV4-2	TRBJ1-6	TRBD1	many	CASSQEGIGGRSPLHF	TGTGCCAGCAGCCAAGAGGGTATAGGGGGCAGATCACCCCTCCACTTT
TRBV7-3	TRBJ2-1	TRBD2	many	CASSPHGTSLGNEQFF	TGTGCCAGCAGCCCCCACGGGACTAGCCTCGGGAATGAGCAGTTCTTC
TRBV12-3/TRBV12-4	TRBJ2-5	.	few	CASSILLDQETQYF	TGTGCCAGCAGTATCCTTCTTGACCAAGAGACCCAGTACTTC
TRBV6-5	TRBJ2-5	.	many	CASGRETQYF	TGTGCCAGCGGGCGAGAGACCCAGTACTTC
TRBV28	TRBJ2-2	TRBD2	few	CASSFGTSNTGELFF	TGTGCCAGCAGTTTCGGGACTAGCAACACCGGGGAGCTGTTTTTT
TRBV7-2	TRBJ1-4	.	few	CASSLGRDEKLFF	TGTGCCAGCAGCTTAGGAAGGGATGAAAAACTGTTTTTT
TRBV20-1	TRBJ2-3	TRBD2	.	CSASPLTSGNSVDTQYF	TGCAGTGCTAGTCCTTTGACTAGCGGGAATAGTGTAGATACGCAGTATTTT
TRBV7-9	TRBJ2-7	TRBD1	.	CASSFAGTGLYEQYF	TGTGCCAGCAGCTTCGCCGGGACAGGCCTCTACGAGCAGTACTTC
TRBV29-1	TRBJ2-1	TRBD1	few	CSVERGRLVNEQFF	TGCAGCGTTGAGAGGGGGCGCTTAGTCAATGAGCAGTTCTTC
TRBV6-5	TRBJ1-1	.	.	CASSYLDRTLAIF	TGTGCCAGCAGTTACTTGGACAGAACTCTGGCTATCTTT
TRBV4-2	TRBJ1-1	.	many	CASSQGPTEAFF	TGTGCCAGCAGCCAAGGGCCCACTGAAGCTTTCTTT
TRBV6-1	TRBJ1-6	.	few	CASRLGRTPLHF	TGTGCCAGCAGGCTGGGAAGGACACCCCTCCACTTT
TRBV7-9	TRBJ2-3	TRBD2	many	CASSLARLADDSTDTQYF	TGTGCCAGCAGCTTAGCCCGCCTAGCGGACGATAGCACAGATACGCAGTATTTT
TRBV6-6	TRBJ1-1	.	.	CASSPGWTEAFF	TGTGCCAGCAGTCCGGGTTGGACTGAAGCTTTCTTT
TRBV6-2/TRBV6-3	TRBJ2-2	TRBD2	many	CASRPSGAGELFF	TGTGCCAGCAGGCCTAGCGGGGCCGGGGAGCTGTTTTTT
TRBV7-9	TRBJ1-5	TRBD1	.	CASSSWTGAFNQPQHF	TGTGCCAGCAGCTCCTGGACAGGGGCTTTTAATCAGCCCCAGCATTTT
TRBV12-3/TRBV12-4	TRBJ1-1	.	many	CASSTGPDTEAFF	TGTGCCAGCAGCACAGGGCCTGATACTGAAGCTTTCTTT
TRBV5-6	TRBJ2-7	.	many	CASSLGTDYEQYF	TGTGCCAGCAGCTTGGGGACCGACTACGAGCAGTACTTC
TRBV11-2	TRBJ2-3	TRBD1	.	CASGTGGFPSTDTQYF	TGTGCCAGCGGGACAGGGGGGTTCCCTAGCACAGATACGCAGTATTTT
TRBV27	TRBJ2-1	.	many	CASSLVPNPRRNEQFF	TGTGCCAGCAGTTTAGTACCCAACCCAAGAAGGAATGAGCAGTTCTTC
TRBV6-6	TRBJ2-7	TRBD2	many	CASSYLVAGGNYEQYF	TGTGCCAGCAGTTACCTGGTAGCGGGAGGAAACTACGAGCAGTACTTC
TRBV19	TRBJ1-5	.	.	CASSRQVNQPQHF	TGTGCCAGTAGTAGACAGGTCAATCAGCCCCAGCATTTT
TRBV29-1	TRBJ1-2	TRBD1	few	CSVEETGRLEYGYTF	TGCAGCGTTGAAGAGACAGGGAGGTTGGAATATGGCTACACCTTC
TRBV14	TRBJ1-1	.	many	CASSQAGMNTEAFF	TGTGCCAGCAGCCAAGCAGGCATGAACACTGAAGCTTTCTTT
TRBV12-3/TRBV12-4	TRBJ1-5	.	.	CASGDMGARVVQPQHF	TGTGCCAGTGGAGATATGGGGGCCCGCGTTGTTCAGCCCCAGCATTTT
TRBV5-1	TRBJ2-3	.	many	CASSLDQIRRDTQYF	TGCGCCAGCAGCTTGGACCAGATACGCCGCGATACGCAGTATTTT
TRBV30	TRBJ1-1	.	.	CAWIRGVSTEAFF	TGTGCCTGGATACGGGGGGTGAGCACTGAAGCTTTCTTT
TRBV5-1	TRBJ2-2	.	few	CASSISNTGELFF	TGCGCCAGCAGCATCTCTAACACCGGGGAGCTGTTTTTT
TRBV29-1	TRBJ2-1	TRBD2	many	CSVGASGSTQFF	TGCAGTGTCGGTGCTAGCGGGAGTACTCAGTTCTTC
TRBV7-8	TRBJ2-5	TRBD2	many	CASSSGLAGAETQYF	TGTGCCAGCAGCTCAGGACTAGCGGGAGCGGAGACCCAGTACTTC
TRBV27	TRBJ2-1	.	.	CASSLKSYNEQFF	TGTGCCAGCAGTTTAAAATCCTACAATGAGCAGTTCTTC
TRBV28	TRBJ1-6	TRBD1	few	CASSFSYGTVNSPLHF	TGTGCCAGCAGCTTCTCGTACGGGACAGTTAATTCACCCCTCCACTTT
TRBV28	TRBJ1-2	TRBD1	many	CASRDRGIYGYTF	TGTGCCAGCAGGGACAGGGGTATCTATGGCTACACCTTC
TRBV19	TRBJ2-1	TRBD2	few	CASIRGLAGGDNEQFF	TGTGCCAGTATCAGAGGACTAGCGGGAGGGGACAATGAGCAGTTCTTC
TRBV12-3/TRBV12-4	TRBJ2-3	TRBD2	many	CASSFRLAGEGTQYF	TGTGCCAGCAGTTTTCGACTAGCGGGAGAGGGTACGCAGTATTTT
TRBV7-9	TRBJ2-7	TRBD2	.	CASSPAGVKNEQYF	TGTGCCAGCAGTCCAGCGGGAGTTAAGAACGAGCAGTACTTC
TRBV7-2	TRBJ2-7	TRBD1	many	CASSVPGQLAYEQYF	TGTGCCAGCAGCGTCCCGGGACAGCTAGCCTACGAGCAGTACTTC
TRBV19	TRBJ2-4	.	few	CASSMQGAINIQYF	TGTGCCAGTAGTATGCAAGGGGCGATAAACATTCAGTACTTC
TRBV7-6	TRBJ1-5	.	.	CASSPGGTGNQPQHF	TGTGCCAGCAGCCCAGGCGGGACGGGCAATCAGCCCCAGCATTTT
TRBV11-2	TRBJ2-7	.	many	CASSLDRYEQYF	TGTGCCAGCAGCTTAGATAGGTACGAGCAGTACTTC
TRBV27	TRBJ1-1	.	.	CASSYSPQGNTEAFF	TGTGCCAGCAGTTATTCGCCTCAGGGGAACACTGAAGCTTTCTTT
TRBV7-9	TRBJ1-6	.	few	CASSFLNPNSPLHF	TGTGCCAGCAGCTTTTTGAACCCTAATTCACCCCTCCACTTT
TRBV6-5	TRBJ2-7	.	few	CASSYSRRESSEQYF	TGTGCCAGCAGTTACTCCCGCCGGGAGTCGAGCGAGCAGTACTTC
TRBV10-3	TRBJ2-2	.	many	CATKRGSTGELFF	TGTGCCACCAAGAGAGGGAGCACCGGGGAGCTGTTTTTT
TRBV4-3	TRBJ2-2	.	few	CASSQEADTGELFF	TGCGCCAGCAGCCAAGAGGCGGACACCGGGGAGCTGTTTTTT
TRBV3-1	TRBJ1-5	.	.	CASSRLNQPQHF	TGTGCCAGCAGCCGACTAAACCAGCCCCAGCATTTT